This TCR beta chain was sequenced in a study of blood T cell repertoires in COVID-19. Per the authors' pipeline: Reference gene primer amplification in the assay estimated nucleated cell counts. Assay: immunoSEQ multiplex PCR; the TCRdb copy retains only in-frame clones and omits some. The DNA was the basis for D and trimming; V, J and clone size are from that table. The sample has more than 85,000 clones; 91% are singletons. Germline CDR1 KGHSH, CDR2 LQKENI. The CDR3 has 16 residues. V lost 0 bases and J 0 bases, leaving 9 bases between the germline ends. The receptor's source is a man younger than 35 with acute or convalescent COVID-19. Sequenced input: peripheral blood. The chain uses TRBV18 and TRBJ2-1, with D maybe TRBD2 (5 bases). The CDR3 loop is CASSPPGLFSYNEQFF. CDR3 DNA sequence: TGTGCCAGCTCACCACCCGGACTTTTCTCCTACAATGAGCAGTTCTTC. Supplemented by reference TRBV18 and TRBJ2-1, the full variable domain reads NAGVMQNPRHLVRRRGQEARLRCSPMKGHSHVYWYRQLPEEGLKFMVYLQKENIIDESGMPKERFSAEFPKEGPSILRIQQVVRGDSAAYFCASSPPGLFSYNEQFFGPGTRLTVL.